These T cell receptor beta chains were read from a single sample in a study of control samples from healthy donors and cancer patients. Some clones are missing from TCRdb's copy, which holds only in-frame ones; the method was immunoSEQ multiplex PCR. The sample includes 150,000 to 200,000 clones, roughly 89% of them seen just once. Material: blood. These TCRs come from a man younger than 40 in good health. CDR3s leave out the opening cysteine and the closing phenylalanine or tryptophan.

j_call: TRBJ2-5; v_call: TRBV7-8; cdr3_aa: ASSLSGLAAQETQY
j_call: TRBJ2-7; v_call: TRBV10-3; cdr3_aa: AIRDNSYEQY
j_call: TRBJ2-5; v_call: TRBV18; cdr3_aa: ASSPPGQETQY
j_call: TRBJ2-7; v_call: TRBV5-1; cdr3_aa: ASSLVPNLLAGGYEQY
j_call: TRBJ2-1; v_call: TRBV28; cdr3_aa: ASSSPGTSGDEQF
j_call: TRBJ2-1; v_call: TRBV18; cdr3_aa: ASSPLEIEQF
j_call: TRBJ1-2; v_call: TRBV7-2; cdr3_aa: ASSLLGGGYT
j_call: TRBJ2-6; v_call: TRBV7-7; cdr3_aa: ASSSGGSGANVLT
j_call: TRBJ2-3; v_call: TRBV24-1; cdr3_aa: ATSDLRRGTDTQY
j_call: TRBJ1-1; v_call: TRBV9; cdr3_aa: ASSVGGKNTEAF
j_call: TRBJ1-5; v_call: TRBV15; cdr3_aa: ATSRGGDGPPQH
j_call: TRBJ2-3; v_call: TRBV27; cdr3_aa: ASSFGRETTDTQY
j_call: TRBJ1-5; v_call: TRBV24-1; cdr3_aa: ATKQADNQPQH
j_call: TRBJ1-4; v_call: TRBV28; cdr3_aa: ASSSKRTLTGKLF
j_call: TRBJ1-5; v_call: TRBV6-5; cdr3_aa: ASGSGLYSNQPQH
j_call: TRBJ1-2; v_call: TRBV24-1; cdr3_aa: ATSVSTGRGGYT
j_call: TRBJ1-4; v_call: TRBV7-2; cdr3_aa: ASSARSGEKKLF
j_call: TRBJ2-2; v_call: TRBV18; cdr3_aa: ASSRTDTGELF
j_call: TRBJ1-5; v_call: TRBV5-6; cdr3_aa: ASSWRQGANQPQH
j_call: TRBJ1-1; v_call: TRBV19; cdr3_aa: ASLRTGENTEAF
j_call: TRBJ1-1; v_call: TRBV6-5; cdr3_aa: ASSTLGGSEAF
j_call: TRBJ2-7; v_call: TRBV5-4; cdr3_aa: ASSPSGGRTYEQY
j_call: TRBJ1-1; v_call: TRBV3-1/TRBV3-2; cdr3_aa: ASSHRQGRTEAF
j_call: TRBJ2-7; v_call: TRBV6-5; cdr3_aa: ASSSKGWGGRY
j_call: TRBJ2-2; v_call: TRBV6-2/TRBV6-3; cdr3_aa: ASSPGGTGELF
j_call: TRBJ1-2; v_call: TRBV5-1; cdr3_aa: ASSLDEGSRYGYT
j_call: TRBJ1-1; v_call: TRBV18; cdr3_aa: ASSPAVGGTEAF
j_call: TRBJ1-2; v_call: TRBV29-1; cdr3_aa: SVEGGSSGGYT
j_call: TRBJ1-6; v_call: TRBV5-5; cdr3_aa: ASSLVSGGSYNSPLH